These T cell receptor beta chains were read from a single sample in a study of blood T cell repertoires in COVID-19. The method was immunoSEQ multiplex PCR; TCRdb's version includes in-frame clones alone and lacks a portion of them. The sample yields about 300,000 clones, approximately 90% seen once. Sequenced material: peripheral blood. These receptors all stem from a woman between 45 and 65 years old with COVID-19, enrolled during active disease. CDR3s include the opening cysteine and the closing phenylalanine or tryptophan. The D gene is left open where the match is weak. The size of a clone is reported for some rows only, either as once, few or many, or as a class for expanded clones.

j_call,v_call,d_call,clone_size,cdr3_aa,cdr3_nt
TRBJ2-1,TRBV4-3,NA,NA,CASSQQGYNEQFF,TGCGCCAGCAGCCAGCAGGGGTACAATGAGCAGTTCTTC
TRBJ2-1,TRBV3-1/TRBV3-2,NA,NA,CASSQAPAIGSEQFF,TGTGCCAGCAGCCAAGCCCCTGCTATCGGGAGTGAGCAGTTCTTC
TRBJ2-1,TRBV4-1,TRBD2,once,CASSSRTSGRNSYNEQFF,TGCGCCAGCAGCAGCCGGACTAGCGGGAGGAATAGCTACAATGAGCAGTTCTTC
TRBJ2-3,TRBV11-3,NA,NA,CASSSAPGDTQYF,TGTGCCAGCAGCTCCGCCCCGGGGGATACGCAGTATTTT
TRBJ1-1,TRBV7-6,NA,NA,CASSPHRGTRDTEAFF,TGTGCCAGCAGCCCCCATCGAGGAACTAGGGACACTGAAGCTTTCTTT
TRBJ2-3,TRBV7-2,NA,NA,CASSLDAQPDTQYF,TGTGCCAGCAGCTTAGATGCACAACCAGATACGCAGTATTTT
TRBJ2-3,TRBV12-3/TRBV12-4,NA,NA,CASSPGGDTQYF,TGTGCCAGCAGTCCCGGTGGAGATACGCAGTATTTT
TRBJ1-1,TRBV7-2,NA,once,CASSFAAGVGTEAFF,TGTGCCAGCAGCTTTGCGGCAGGGGTGGGGACTGAAGCTTTCTTT
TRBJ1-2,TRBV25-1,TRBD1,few,CASSPTGYGYTF,TGTGCCAGCAGTCCGACAGGGTACGGCTACACCTTC
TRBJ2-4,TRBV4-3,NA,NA,CASSLTALPGTQQIQYF,TGCGCCAGCAGCCTTACCGCGTTACCCGGGACTCAGCAGATTCAGTACTTC
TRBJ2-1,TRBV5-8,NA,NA,CASSPSPGTLYHEQFF,TGTGCCAGCAGCCCCAGCCCCGGGACACTTTATCATGAGCAGTTCTTC
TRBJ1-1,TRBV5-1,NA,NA,CASSFLSSGQNTEAFF,TGCGCCAGCAGCTTCTTATCTTCAGGGCAGAACACTGAAGCTTTCTTT
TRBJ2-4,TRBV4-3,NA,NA,CASSQDTPQPRNIQYF,TGCGCCAGCAGCCAAGATACCCCACAGCCAAGGAACATTCAGTACTTC
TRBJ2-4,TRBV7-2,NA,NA,CASSFAGDIQYF,TGTGCCAGCAGCTTCGCCGGGGACATTCAGTACTTC
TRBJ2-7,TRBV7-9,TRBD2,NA,CASSLRTSGSRYEQYF,TGTGCCAGCAGCTTGAGGACTAGCGGGAGTAGGTACGAGCAGTACTTC
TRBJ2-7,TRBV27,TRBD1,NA,CASKVSQGSYEQYF,TGTGCCAGCAAAGTTTCACAGGGGAGCTACGAGCAGTACTTC
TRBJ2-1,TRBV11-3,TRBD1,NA,CASSPFSLGQGEREQFF,TGTGCCAGCAGCCCTTTTTCGCTTGGACAGGGGGAAAGGGAGCAGTTCTTC
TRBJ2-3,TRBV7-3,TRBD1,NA,CASSLIVGRGQDTQYF,TGTGCCAGCAGCTTAATAGTCGGCAGGGGGCAGGATACGCAGTATTTT
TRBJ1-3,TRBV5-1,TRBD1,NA,CASTQGARTDRSSGNTIYF,TGCGCCAGCACCCAGGGGGCGCGTACGGATCGAAGCTCTGGAAACACCATATATTTT
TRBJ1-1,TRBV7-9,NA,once,CASSKSRTANTEAFF,TGTGCCAGCAGCAAGAGTCGCACAGCTAACACTGAAGCTTTCTTT
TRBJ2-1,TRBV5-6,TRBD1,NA,CASSSLPGQGAYNEQFF,TGTGCCAGCAGCTCGCTGCCGGGACAGGGGGCGTACAATGAGCAGTTCTTC
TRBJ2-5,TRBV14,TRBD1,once,CASSPSLRGQFFETQYF,TGTGCCAGCAGCCCCTCCCTCCGGGGACAGTTTTTCGAGACCCAGTACTTC
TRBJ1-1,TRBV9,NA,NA,CASSVGQINTEAFF,TGTGCCAGCAGCGTAGGTCAGATTAACACTGAAGCTTTCTTT
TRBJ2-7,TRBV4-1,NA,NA,CASSQATGPEQYF,TGCGCCAGCAGCCAGGCTACAGGGCCCGAGCAGTACTTC
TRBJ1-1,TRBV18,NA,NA,CASSPRQDNLNTEAFF,TGTGCCAGCTCACCACGGCAGGATAATTTGAACACTGAAGCTTTCTTT
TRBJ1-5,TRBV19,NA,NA,CASTAVWNQPQHF,TGTGCCAGTACAGCGGTGTGGAATCAGCCCCAGCATTTT
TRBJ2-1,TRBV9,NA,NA,CASSVADSGWGYNEQFF,TGTGCCAGCAGCGTAGCGGATAGCGGCTGGGGTTACAATGAGCAGTTCTTC
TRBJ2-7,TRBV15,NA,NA,CATSRVLGGGSYEQYF,TGTGCCACCAGCAGAGTCCTGGGAGGGGGCTCCTACGAGCAGTACTTC
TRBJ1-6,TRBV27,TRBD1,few,CASSLTGQGNSPLHF,TGTGCCAGCAGCCTTACGGGACAGGGGAATTCACCCCTCCACTTT
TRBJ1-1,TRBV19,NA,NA,CQGAFSGNTEAFF,TGCCAAGGAGCCTTTAGTGGGAACACTGAAGCTTTCTTT
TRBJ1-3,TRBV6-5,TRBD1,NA,CASSSGTGGRNTIYF,TGTGCCAGCAGTTCCGGGACAGGGGGGAGAAACACCATATATTTT
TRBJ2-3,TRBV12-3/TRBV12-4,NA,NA,CASRAGTDTQYF,TGTGCCAGCAGAGCCGGGACAGATACGCAGTATTTT
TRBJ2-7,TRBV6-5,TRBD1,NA,CASSPRDRVFHEQYF,TGTGCCAGCAGTCCCCGGGACAGGGTGTTCCACGAGCAGTACTTC
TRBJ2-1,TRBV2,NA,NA,CASTKGRVAEYNEQFF,TGTGCCAGCACCAAAGGGCGGGTAGCGGAGTACAATGAGCAGTTCTTC
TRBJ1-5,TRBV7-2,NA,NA,CASSYYGGTQHF,TGTGCCAGCAGCTATTACGGGGGGACCCAGCATTTT
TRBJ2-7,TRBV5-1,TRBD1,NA,CASSFEQGPYEQYF,TGCGCCAGCAGCTTCGAACAGGGGCCCTACGAGCAGTACTTC
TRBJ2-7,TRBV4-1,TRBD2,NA,CASSQDQSKLARQYF,TGCGCCAGCAGCCAAGATCAATCCAAACTAGCGCGGCAGTACTTC
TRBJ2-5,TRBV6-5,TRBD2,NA,CASSLRGGQETQYF,TGTGCCAGCAGCCTGCGGGGGGGACAAGAGACCCAGTACTTC
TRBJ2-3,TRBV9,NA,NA,CASSVGGGSDTQYF,TGTGCCAGCAGCGTAGGTGGAGGGTCAGATACGCAGTATTTT
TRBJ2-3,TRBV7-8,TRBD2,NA,CASRTSGSGGTDTQYF,TGTGCCAGCAGAACTAGCGGGAGCGGGGGCACAGATACGCAGTATTTT
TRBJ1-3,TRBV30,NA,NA,CAWNQPGRRSGNTIYF,TGTGCCTGGAACCAACCAGGGCGCCGCTCTGGAAACACCATATATTTT
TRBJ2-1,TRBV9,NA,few,CASSQGSGSYNEQFF,TGTGCCAGCAGCCAGGGGAGCGGCTCCTACAATGAGCAGTTCTTC
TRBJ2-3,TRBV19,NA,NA,CASSSGQLVSTDTQYF,TGTGCCAGTAGCTCCGGACAGCTTGTTAGCACAGATACGCAGTATTTT